This TCR beta chain was captured in a study of Graves' ophthalmopathy and Graves' hyperthyroidism. Study-level information: The stable label applied to hyperthyroidism with no ophthalmopathy within 18 months of follow-up.

Patients were diagnosed from clinical symptoms, serum thyroxine, TRAb, thyroid ultrasound and orbital computed tomography. Beta-chain TCR CDR3 regions were amplified from RNA transcripts. Scientists carried out first-round RT-PCR using HTBI primers and then a second-round multiplex PCR. TCRdb used MiXCR to reprocess the multiplex PCR reads, holding one entry per CDR3 protein. This sample has around 1,200,000 distinct CDR3 sequences, with less than 45% found just once. This clonotype was picked up many times. There are 12 residues in the CDR3. CDR1 is LNHDA, CDR2 SQIVND, per germline (reference sequence). The V and J ends lost 6 bases and 0 bases respectively, with 3 bases between them.

Sequencing input: peripheral blood or thyroid tissue (not recorded which). V gene TRBV19 combines with J gene TRBJ1-5; unclear D gene. The TCR originated in an adult man with Graves' hyperthyroidism. CDR3 bases: TGTGCCAGTAGGCTTAGCAATCAGCCCCAGCATTTT. It encodes CASRLSNQPQHF.